The next 27 T cell receptor beta chains were all read from a single sample in a study of cytomegalovirus exposure and HLA in healthy donors. The protocol was immunoSEQ multiplex PCR, while the TCRdb copy is restricted to in-frame clones and leaves out a portion. The sample has about 98,000 clones, about 90% seen once; the top ten hold under 6.5%. The sequencing sample was made of PBMCs. Every receptor here comes from a man aged 18 to 29 in good health and CMV-seropositive.

The rearrangement joins TRBV6-1 to TRBJ2-5; TRBD2 might be the D (6 bases). V lost 2 bases and J lost 2, with 9 bases in between. The CDR3 length is 14 residues. Germline CDR1 MNHNS, CDR2 SASEGT. Written as DNA, the CDR3 is TGTGCCAGCAGTGAATTCGGGGGACAAGAGACCCAGTACTTC. This gives the protein CASSEFGGQETQYF.

This rearrangement joins TRBV9 to TRBJ2-1, with 8 positions matching TRBD2. This CDR3 has 16 residues. Germline V CDR1 and CDR2: SGDLS, YYNGEE. Trimming took 0 bases from V and 5 from J; bases not matched to a gene: 7. The CDR3 reads CASSVGMSGSHNEQFF. The CDR3 DNA is TGTGCCAGCAGCGTAGGTATGAGCGGGAGTCACAATGAGCAGTTCTTC.

The chain has TRBV4-1 and TRBJ2-7; 7 bases map to TRBD1. The CDR3 consists of 20 residues. With 0 bases clipped from V and 5 bases from J, the junction kept 22 bases outside the gene matches. CDR1 and CDR2 (germline): MGHRA, YSYEKL. In DNA form, the CDR3 reads TGCGCCAGCAGCCAAGATCCGTCGGAACCGTCTGGGACAGTTATCCACGAGCAGTACTTC. Its protein is CASSQDPSEPSGTVIHEQYF.

The rearrangement uses TRBV5-1 and TRBJ1-3, with TRBD1 as a possible D gene (6 bases). This CDR3 region has 16 residues. In germline, CDR1 is SGHRS, CDR2 YFSETQ. V lost 3 bases to trimming and J lost 0 bases, with 13 bases between them. CDR3 DNA sequence: TGCGCCAGCAGCTCGATGACAGGCAGCTCTGGAAACACCATATATTTT. It is translated as CASSSMTGSSGNTIYF.

The V gene is TRBV19, the J gene TRBJ2-3; tentatively, D is TRBD2 (6 bases). CDR3 size: 14 residues. Germline V lookup: CDR1 LNHDA, CDR2 SQIVND (reference sequence). Trimming pared 1 base from V and 5 bases from J, leaving 10 bases between. The CDR3 is CASSIVADGDTQYF. Written as DNA, the CDR3 is TGTGCCAGTAGTATAGTAGCGGACGGAGATACGCAGTATTTT.

The V gene is TRBV11-3, the J gene TRBJ2-1; 14 bases align to TRBD2. The germline V gene encodes CDR1 SGHNT and CDR2 YENEEA. The J segment lost 10 bases and the V segment lost 3 bases, leaving 5 bases of the junction unmatched. The CDR3 is 15 amino acids. DNA for the CDR3: TGTGCCAGCAGCTTGGGACTAGCGGGGGCCACCGAGCAGTTCTTC. This gives the protein CASSLGLAGATEQFF.

The chain recombines TRBV11-3 with TRBJ2-1; 8 bases align to TRBD1. V was clipped by 5 bases and J by 1 base; unmatched bases: 4. The V gene's germline CDR1 is SGHNT and CDR2 YENEEA. The CDR3 is 15 residues long. This CDR3 is CASSPDRGSYNEQFF. The CDR3 coding sequence is TGTGCCAGCAGCCCAGACAGGGGTTCCTACAATGAGCAGTTCTTC.

The chain uses TRBV4-1 and TRBJ2-6; the D is unclear. Germline CDR1 is MGHRA and CDR2 is YSYEKL. The CDR3 consists of 16 residues. Trimming left V 3 bases short and J 0 bases short, with 9 bases between. CDR3: CASSHQVSSGANVLTF. Here the CDR3 DNA reads TGCGCCAGCAGCCATCAGGTGAGCTCTGGGGCCAACGTCCTGACTTTC.

This rearrangement joins TRBV15 to TRBJ2-5; 8 nucleotides align to TRBD2. Germline V lookup: CDR1 LNHNV, CDR2 YYDKDF (reference sequence). The CDR3 is 18 amino acids. V trimming: 0 bases; J trimming: 5 bases; junction bases outside the gene matches: 14. The CDR3 nucleotides read TGTGCCACCAGCAGAGACCTGGCCGGGGGGGACACCTCTGAGACCCAGTACTTC. Amino acids: CATSRDLAGGDTSETQYF.

The chain combines TRBV4-1 with TRBJ2-7; 7 bases fit TRBD1. The trim removed 0 bases at V and 2 bases at J, leaving 7 bases unmatched. Germline CDR1 and CDR2: MGHRA and YSYEKL. This CDR3 comprises 16 residues. In DNA, the CDR3 is TGCGCCAGCAGCCAAGAAAGACAGGGTTTAACCTACGAGCAGTACTTC. Residues: CASSQERQGLTYEQYF.

CDR3 coding DNA: TGCAGCGTTAAAGGGACTAGCGGTTCCTACGAGCAGTACTTC. Encoded protein: CSVKGTSGSYEQYF. V usage is TRBV29-1 and J usage is TRBJ2-7; TRBD2 agrees at 11 bases. The V and J ends lost 5 bases and 1 base, in that order; junction bases with no gene match: 4. The germline V gene encodes CDR1 SQVTM and CDR2 ANQGSEA. This CDR3 is built from 14 residues.

Only a few counts were recorded for this clone. The V gene is TRBV7-9, the J gene TRBJ2-1; 10 bases fit TRBD1. Germline CDR1 and CDR2: SEHNR and FQNEAQ (reference sequence). This CDR3 has 15 residues. V shed 3 bases, J shed 4 bases, and the junction held 3 bases outside the gene matches. The CDR3, as DNA: TGTGCCAGCAGCTTGGGACAGGGGAGGTACAATGAGCAGTTCTTC. Its protein product is CASSLGQGRYNEQFF.

The chain combines TRBV29-1 with TRBJ2-2; 8 bases align to TRBD1. The CDR3 sequence is 16 residues long. The V gene end was trimmed by 5 bases and the J gene end by 3 bases; junction bases not matched to a gene: 11. In germline, CDR1 is SQVTM, CDR2 ANQGSEA. CDR3 DNA: TGCAGCGTTCTAACTGAGGCGACAGGGGACACCGGGGAGCTGTTTTTT. This translates into CSVLTEATGDTGELFF.

The genes are TRBV5-6 and TRBJ2-7, with TRBD2 identical over 11 bases. The CDR3 contains 13 residues. J lost 7 bases, V lost 0 bases, and 0 bases had no gene match. Germline V gene lookup returns CDR1 SGHDT and CDR2 YYEEEE. This CDR3 is CASSLGLAGEQYF. The CDR3 DNA sequence: TGTGCCAGCAGCTTGGGACTAGCGGGAGAGCAGTACTTC.

This CDR3 reads CASSFISGAITDTQYF. The CDR3, as DNA: TGCGCCAGCAGCTTTATCAGCGGGGCCATCACAGATACGCAGTATTTT. The chain has TRBV5-1 and TRBJ2-3; 7 bases map to TRBD2. The CDR3 is 16 residues long. The V gene's germline CDR1 is SGHRS and CDR2 YFSETQ. Trimming removed 2 bases from V and 2 bases from J; junction bases left unmatched: 8.

This clone was detected a few times. This rearrangement joins TRBV6-5 to TRBJ2-7, with TRBD2 matching 11 bases. The CDR3 covers 15 residues. V lost 0 bases and J lost 2; bases outside the gene matches: 0. In germline, CDR1 is MNHEY, CDR2 SVGAGI. The CDR3 DNA sequence: TGTGCCAGCAGTTACTCTAGCGGGGGGGCCTACGAGCAGTACTTC. This encodes CASSYSSGGAYEQYF.

The chain couples TRBV28 to TRBJ2-7; D is perhaps TRBD1 (6 bases). V lost 7 bases and J lost 6, with 22 bases in between. Germline V gene data show CDR1 as MDHEN and CDR2 as SYDVKM. This CDR3 spans 15 amino acids. The CDR3 is CASKGGAGVTSEQYF. The CDR3 DNA sequence: TGTGCCAGCAAAGGTGGGGCAGGGGTAACAAGCGAGCAGTACTTC.

The chain couples TRBV10-2 to TRBJ2-3; 9 nucleotides match TRBD2. Trimming cost V 7 bases and J 2 bases; bases outside gene matches: 7. The CDR3 extends over 15 amino acids. Germline V lookup: CDR1 WSHSY, CDR2 SAAADI. The CDR3 protein is CASNLAGEYTDTQYF. The CDR3 DNA reads TGCGCCAGCAATTTAGCGGGGGAATACACAGATACGCAGTATTTT.

The count of this clone is one. V is TRBV4-3 and J is TRBJ1-2; D is undetermined. The CDR3 loop spans 15 amino acids. Trimming shortened V by 1 base and J by 6 bases, and 15 bases separated the two germline ends. CDR1 is LGHNA, CDR2 YSLEER, per germline. This CDR3 reads CASSQVFGSEDGYTF. In DNA form, the CDR3 reads TGCGCCAGCAGCCAAGTTTTTGGGTCTGAGGATGGCTACACCTTC.

The chain joins TRBV29-1 to TRBJ2-7; the match to TRBD1 covers 7 bases. This CDR3 has 13 amino acids. Germline V lookup: CDR1 SQVTM, CDR2 ANQGSEA. The V and J ends lost 7 bases and 2 bases, in that order; junction bases with no gene match: 8. The CDR3 sequence is CSASTGDPYEQYF. The DNA of the CDR3 is TGCAGCGCCTCCACAGGGGACCCCTACGAGCAGTACTTC.

The genes are TRBV6-5 and TRBJ1-1, with 11 positions matching TRBD1. The CDR3 is made up of 15 amino acids. CDR1 is MNHEY and CDR2 is SVGAGI in the germline V gene. Trimming took 6 bases from V and 6 from J; bases not matched to a gene: 9. CDR3 coding DNA: TGTGCCAGCAGACCGGGACAGGGGGTCGGCGCTGAAGCTTTCTTT. This codes for CASRPGQGVGAEAFF.

J is TRBJ1-1 and V is TRBV27; D might be TRBD1 (5 bases). Germline V gene lookup returns CDR1 MNHEY and CDR2 SMNVEV (reference sequence). The CDR3 spans 15 residues. V lost 1 base to trimming and J lost 1 base, with 10 bases between them. This CDR3 reads CASSLFGTANTEAFF. The CDR3 DNA follows: TGTGCCAGCAGTTTATTTGGGACTGCGAACACTGAAGCTTTCTTT.

This chain joins TRBV4-1 and TRBJ2-5; weak D call: TRBD2 (6 bases). V was clipped by 4 bases and J by 4 bases, with 10 bases between them. The germline CDR1 and CDR2 sequences are MGHRA and YSYEKL. The CDR3 extends over 13 amino acids. CDR3 DNA sequence: TGCGCCAGCAGCCCGGGGGTCGCAGAGACCCAGTACTTC. Translation gives CASSPGVAETQYF.

The V and J genes are TRBV5-1 and TRBJ2-7; 8 nucleotides match TRBD2. CDR1 is SGHRS, CDR2 YFSETQ, per germline. This CDR3 has 16 residues. V lost 1 base to trimming and J lost 0 bases; unmatched junction nucleotides: 6. As DNA, the CDR3 is TGCGCCAGCAGCTTGCTGGCGGGGGGCCCCTCCTACGAGCAGTACTTC. Protein product: CASSLLAGGPSYEQYF.

This chain uses TRBV7-2 with TRBJ2-1; 8 positions match TRBD2. The junction had 13 bases not matched to a gene; V was cut back by 10 bases and J by 2 bases. The length of the CDR3 is 16 residues. Germline CDR1 SGHTA, CDR2 FQGNSA. CDR3 sequence (DNA): TGTGCCACTACCGGGAATACGGGAGGGGCCTACAATGAGCAGTTCTTC. Translating gives CATTGNTGGAYNEQFF.

The chain combines TRBV6-1 with TRBJ1-1, with 9 nucleotides matching TRBD1. Germline V gene data show CDR1 as MNHNS and CDR2 as SASEGT. This CDR3 contains 16 residues. V lost 3 bases, J lost 6 bases, and 11 bases stayed unmatched. CDR3 residues: CASSDRGGQGIAEAFF. The CDR3, as DNA: TGTGCCAGCAGTGATAGGGGAGGACAGGGGATCGCTGAAGCTTTCTTT.

The chain employs TRBV5-1 and TRBJ2-2; maybe TRBD2 (5 bases). Germline CDR1 SGHRS, CDR2 YFSETQ. Trimming left V 3 bases short and J 7 bases short, with 13 bases between. The CDR3 extends over 14 amino acids. The CDR3 bases are TGCGCCAGCAGCTCCTTCCGTCGGGGCGGGGAGCTGTTTTTT. It specifies CASSSFRRGGELFF.